These 15 T cell receptor beta chains came from one sample sequenced in a study of Ad26.COV2.S vaccination and SARS-CoV-2 variants. Some clones are missing from TCRdb's copy, which holds only in-frame ones; the method was immunoSEQ multiplex PCR. Of about 680,000 clones in the sample, more than 70% are singletons; the top ten hold around 1.4%. Noted treatment: 19 received Ad26.COV2.S at low or high dose, single or two shots; several received placebo; per-sample allocation not given. The investigators took samples on day 63 after the first vaccine or placebo injection. The sample consisted of peripheral blood, taken in a trial of Ad26.COV2.S vaccine versus placebo. The receptors were sampled from a person between 18 and 60 years old who received the Ad26.COV2.S COVID-19 vaccine or a placebo.

The rearrangement uses TRBV19 and TRBJ1-5; D remains ambiguous. Trimming left V 1 base short and J 5 bases short, with 9 bases between. This CDR3 is built from 14 residues. The V gene's germline CDR1 is LNHDA and CDR2 SQIVND (reference sequence). The CDR3 coding sequence is TGTGCCAGTAGTATAGGCGGCGGACATCAGCCCCAGCATTTT. Translated, it gives CASSIGGGHQPQHF.

This clone was seen just once. CDR3 region: CASSVGLRVKAWHYEQYF. CDR3 DNA: TGTGCCAGCAGCGTAGGTCTCAGGGTGAAGGCTTGGCATTACGAGCAGTACTTC. V gene TRBV9 combines with J gene TRBJ2-7, with TRBD1 as a possible D gene (5 bases). This CDR3 is built from 18 residues. Germline loops: CDR1 SGDLS, CDR2 YYNGEE. V lost 0 bases, J lost 4 bases, and 23 bases lay in between.

In nucleotides, the CDR3 is TGTGCCAGCAGCTTGGGGCTAGTCGGCGCAGATACGCAGTATTTT. It codes for CASSLGLVGADTQYF. The rearrangement links TRBV5-8 to TRBJ2-3, with D unresolved. V shed 0 bases and J shed 4 bases, with 12 bases lying between them. The CDR3 totals 15 residues. In germline, CDR1 is SGHTS, CDR2 YDEGEE.

The gene calls are TRBV10-1 and TRBJ2-1, with D hard to call. The length of the CDR3 is 15 residues. CDR1 WNHNN and CDR2 SYGVQD come from the germline V gene (reference sequence). The V gene lost 3 bases and the J gene lost 4 bases, with 13 bases spanning the gap. The CDR3 sequence: CASSDWGSSYNEQFF. The CDR3 DNA sequence: TGCGCCAGCAGTGATTGGGGTTCTTCGTACAATGAGCAGTTCTTC.

The chain combines TRBV7-9 with TRBJ2-7; weak D call: TRBD2 (6 bases). The length of the CDR3 is 15 residues. The ends were cut back, 2 bases at V and 1 base at J, with 12 bases in the middle. The germline CDR1 and CDR2 sequences are SEHNR and FQNEAQ (reference sequence). CDR3 protein: CASSLFSGLSYEQYF. Here the CDR3 DNA reads TGTGCCAGCAGCTTATTCAGTGGACTATCCTACGAGCAGTACTTC.

The genes are TRBV7-2 and TRBJ1-4; 8 bases line up with TRBD1. The germline V gene encodes CDR1 SGHTA and CDR2 FQGNSA. J lost 7 bases, V lost 5 bases, and 9 bases had no gene match. The CDR3 totals 15 residues. The CDR3 spells CASSPRTGRGEKLFF. Written as DNA, the CDR3 is TGTGCCAGCAGCCCCAGGACAGGGAGGGGTGAAAAACTGTTTTTT.

The V gene is TRBV5-6, the J gene TRBJ2-2, with D possibly matching TRBD2 (6 bases). Germline assignment: CDR1 SGHDT and CDR2 YYEEEE. The V end lost 2 bases, the J end lost 0 bases, and 8 bases lay between the germline ends. This CDR3 region has 15 residues. The CDR3 sequence: CASSFSGPNTGELFF. CDR3 in DNA: TGTGCCAGCAGCTTTAGCGGCCCGAACACCGGGGAGCTGTTTTTT.

V gene TRBV7-2 combines with J gene TRBJ2-1; 7 positions match TRBD2. This CDR3 contains 14 residues. Trimming removed 5 bases from V and 9 bases from J; junction bases left unmatched: 10. Per the germline V gene, CDR1 is SGHTA and CDR2 is FQGNSA. The CDR3 DNA reads as TGTGCCAGCAGCCCTTCTGCGGGGGTGGGTGAGCAGTTCTTC. It encodes CASSPSAGVGEQFF.

This clone was observed a single time. The chain has TRBV9 and TRBJ1-4, with a possible D match to TRBD1 (5 bases). V was cut by 3 bases and J by 7 bases, with 16 bases left in between. CDR1 and CDR2 (germline): SGDLS, YYNGEE. The CDR3 has 15 residues. The CDR3 sequence: CASSESSGLSEKLFF. The CDR3 DNA is TGTGCCAGCAGCGAATCTTCAGGGTTGAGTGAAAAACTGTTTTTT.

V and J are TRBV19 and TRBJ1-1; possible D gene TRBD1, 5 bases. V dropped 6 bases and J dropped 4 bases, with 12 bases sitting between them. From germline, CDR1 is LNHDA and CDR2 SQIVND (reference sequence). The CDR3 is made up of 13 amino acids. CDR3 amino acids: CASRDSGFTEAFF. In DNA form, the CDR3 reads TGTGCCAGTAGGGATTCAGGGTTCACTGAAGCTTTCTTT.

The chain employs TRBV3-1 (or the pseudogene TRBV3-2) and TRBJ2-7; 7 nucleotides line up with TRBD1. CDR3 length equals 15 residues. Germline CDR1 and CDR2: LGHDT and YNNKEL (reference sequence). Trimming at V came to 0 bases and at J to 3 bases, leaving 5 bases not matched to a gene. Here the CDR3 DNA reads TGTGCCAGCAGCCAAGAGCTACAGGGGTTCTACGAGCAGTACTTC. Amino acids: CASSQELQGFYEQYF.

V and J are TRBV5-4 and TRBJ1-6; 8 nucleotides align to TRBD1. CDR1 SGHNT and CDR2 YYREEE come from the germline V gene (reference sequence). This CDR3 is built from 15 residues. The V segment lost 4 bases and the J segment 5 bases; nucleotides outside the gene matches: 5. This CDR3 is CASSVDRGNNSPLHF. The CDR3 bases are TGTGCCAGCAGCGTCGACAGGGGAAATAATTCACCCCTCCACTTT.

This chain connects TRBV25-1 to TRBJ2-1; D ambiguous. This CDR3 is built from 14 residues. Per the germline V gene, CDR1 is MGHDK and CDR2 is SYGVNS. V lost 2 bases and J 3 bases, leaving 8 bases between the germline ends. The CDR3 sequence: CASSEPPHYNEQFF. For the CDR3, the DNA is TGTGCCAGCAGTGAACCCCCCCACTACAATGAGCAGTTCTTC.

The chain recombines TRBV18 with TRBJ1-2; unclear D gene. The CDR3 consists of 13 residues. With 3 bases removed from V and 4 bases from J, the gap between germline ends came to 9 bases. CDR1 and CDR2 from the germline V gene are KGHSH and LQKENI. The CDR3 here is CASSPDGSYGYTF. As DNA, the CDR3 is TGTGCCAGCTCACCGGACGGAAGCTATGGCTACACCTTC. Full variable domain (remainder filled in from reference TRBV18 and TRBJ1-2): NAGVMQNPRHLVRRRGQEARLRCSPMKGHSHVYWYRQLPEEGLKFMVYLQKENIIDESGMPKERFSAEFPKEGPSILRIQQVVRGDSAAYFCASSPDGSYGYTFGSGTRLTVV.

The chain uses TRBV3-1 (or the pseudogene TRBV3-2) and TRBJ2-7, with TRBD2 matching over 9 bases. Germline values: CDR1 LGHDT, CDR2 YNNKEL (reference sequence). This CDR3 region has 15 residues. The J segment lost 3 bases and the V segment lost 3 bases, leaving 6 bases of the junction unmatched. CDR3 sequence (DNA): TGTGCCAGCAGCCATATAATTAGCGGGAGCTACGAGCAGTACTTC. This translates into CASSHIISGSYEQYF.